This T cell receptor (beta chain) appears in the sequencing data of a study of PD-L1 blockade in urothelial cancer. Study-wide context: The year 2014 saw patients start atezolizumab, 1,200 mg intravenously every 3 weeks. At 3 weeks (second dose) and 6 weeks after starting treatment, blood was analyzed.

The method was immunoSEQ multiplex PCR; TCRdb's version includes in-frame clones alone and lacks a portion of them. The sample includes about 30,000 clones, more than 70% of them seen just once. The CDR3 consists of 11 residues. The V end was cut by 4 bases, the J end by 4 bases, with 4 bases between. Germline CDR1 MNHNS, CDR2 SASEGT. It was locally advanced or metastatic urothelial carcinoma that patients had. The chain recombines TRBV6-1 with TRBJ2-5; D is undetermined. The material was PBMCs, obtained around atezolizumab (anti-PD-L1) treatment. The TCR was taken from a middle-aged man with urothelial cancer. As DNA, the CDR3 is TGTGCCAGCAGTGCGTTAGAGACCCAGTACTTC. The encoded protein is CASSALETQYF.